These 26 T cell receptor beta chains came from one sample sequenced in a study of OX40 agonist ivuxolimab in advanced cancers. Sequenced by immunoSEQ multiplex PCR; TCRdb stores in-frame clones only, minus some. The sample gives 60,000 to 85,000 clones, roughly 86% of which show up once; 2.5% is in the top ten. Sequenced here: CD4+ or CD8+ T cells sorted from blood, sampled in a trial of the OX40 agonist ivuxolimab. Receptors originate from an adult with an advanced solid tumor such as melanoma, head and neck, liver or kidney cancer.

This clone was recorded once. V usage is TRBV6-6 and J usage is TRBJ1-1; D is undetermined. CDR1 and CDR2 from the germline V gene are MNHNY and SVGAGI (reference sequence). The CDR3 spans 14 residues. Trimming pared 5 bases from V and 3 bases from J, leaving 13 bases between. The CDR3 spells CASSGRGLDTEAFF. Here the CDR3 DNA reads TGTGCCAGCAGTGGGAGAGGGTTGGACACTGAAGCTTTCTTT.

The chain employs TRBV5-1 and TRBJ2-3; no clear D gene. The V end lost 5 bases, the J end lost 2 bases, and 9 bases lay between the germline ends. The CDR3 length is 13 residues. Germline CDR1 SGHRS, CDR2 YFSETQ. In nucleotides, the CDR3 is TGCGCCAGCAGGCCCGCCACCACAGATACGCAGTATTTT. Its translation is CASRPATTDTQYF.

The chain joins TRBV6-6 to TRBJ1-2; 9 nucleotides align to TRBD1. After removal of 5 bases from V and 8 bases from J, the junction contained 9 bases not matched to a gene. Per germline, CDR1 MNHNY and CDR2 SVGAGI (reference sequence). The CDR3 loop spans 14 amino acids. The CDR3 nucleotides are TGTGCCAGCAGTCCCCAGGACAGGGGCGAGGGCTACACCTTC. Protein product: CASSPQDRGEGYTF.

This chain uses TRBV5-1 with TRBJ2-5; D remains ambiguous. Germline V gives CDR1 SGHRS, CDR2 YFSETQ. The V gene lost 1 base and the J gene lost 2 bases, with 9 bases spanning the gap. The CDR3 extends over 14 amino acids. Here the CDR3 DNA reads TGCGCCAGCAGCTTGATCGCGGAACAAGAGACCCAGTACTTC. This sequence encodes CASSLIAEQETQYF.

The V call is TRBV14, the J call TRBJ2-7; unclear D gene. The CDR3 sequence is 13 residues long. The germline V and J ends were trimmed by 0 bases and 5 bases, with 8 bases remaining between them. Per the germline V gene, CDR1 is SGHDN and CDR2 is FVKESK. CDR3 DNA: TGTGCCAGCAGCCAAGATCGCAGGAACGAGCAGTACTTC. Encoded protein: CASSQDRRNEQYF.

The chain couples TRBV28 to TRBJ1-5; 8 nucleotides match TRBD1. CDR3 length: 14 residues. Germline-derived CDR1 and CDR2 are MDHEN and SYDVKM. V shed 5 bases and J 9 bases; nucleotides not matched to a gene: 9. CDR3 residues: CASSTRGLAGPQHF. CDR3 sequence (DNA): TGTGCCAGCAGTACCAGGGGGCTAGCGGGGCCCCAGCATTTT. Full variable domain (outside the CDR3, taken from reference TRBV28 and TRBJ1-5): DVKVTQSSRYLVKRTGEKVFLECVQDMDHENMFWYRQDPGLGLRLIYFSYDVKMKEKGDIPEGYSVSREKKERFSLILESASTNQTSMYLCASSTRGLAGPQHFGDGTRLSIL.

The genes are TRBV6-1 and TRBJ2-7, with TRBD1 as a possible D gene (5 bases). Trimming took off 4 bases at V and 2 bases at J, with 9 bases between the two ends. Germline lookup yields CDR1 MNHNS and CDR2 SASEGT. The CDR3 covers 13 residues. For the CDR3, the DNA is TGTGCCAGCAGTGGAAGGACAACCTACGAGCAGTACTTC. This encodes CASSGRTTYEQYF.

The rearrangement uses TRBV19 and TRBJ2-1; 10 bases map to TRBD2. This CDR3 has 17 amino acids. Germline CDR1 is LNHDA and CDR2 is SQIVND (reference sequence). V shed 4 bases and J 6 bases; nucleotides not matched to a gene: 12. As DNA, the CDR3 is TGTGCCAGTAGTACTCCACCTCTAGCGGGGGACCTCAATGAGCAGTTCTTC. It specifies CASSTPPLAGDLNEQFF.

The chain recombines TRBV5-1 with TRBJ1-1; no reliable D call. Trimming removed 4 bases from V and 1 base from J, with 11 bases in between. The CDR3 totals 14 residues. CDR1 is SGHRS and CDR2 is YFSETQ in the germline V gene. The CDR3 sequence is CASSPSPENTEAFF. The CDR3, as DNA: TGCGCCAGCAGCCCCTCGCCGGAGAACACTGAAGCTTTCTTT.

This clone was recorded once. This chain links TRBV4-1 with TRBJ2-7, with D possibly being TRBD2 (5 bases). V lost 2 bases, J lost 0 bases, and 14 bases lay in between. CDR1 is MGHRA and CDR2 is YSYEKL in the germline V gene. The CDR3 loop spans 16 amino acids. The CDR3 is CASSQSDLGVSYEQYF. CDR3 coding DNA: TGCGCCAGCAGCCAATCCGATCTCGGGGTCTCCTACGAGCAGTACTTC.

V gene TRBV29-1 combines with J gene TRBJ1-2; 12 nucleotides align to TRBD1. Germline trimming cut 6 bases from V and 4 bases from J; bases unmatched to any gene: 6. Looked up from germline, CDR1 is SQVTM and CDR2 is ANQGSEA. The CDR3 contains 14 residues. The CDR3 DNA sequence: TGCAGCGTGGCCGGGACAGGGGGCTCCTATGGCTACACCTTC. Translating gives CSVAGTGGSYGYTF.

V usage is TRBV5-1 and J usage is TRBJ2-3; D call uncertain. The V gene's germline CDR1 is SGHRS and CDR2 YFSETQ. This CDR3 comprises 13 residues. V was cut by 4 bases and J by 2 bases, with 8 bases left in between. The CDR3 bases are TGCGCCAGCAGCCTGTACAACACAGATACGCAGTATTTT. Protein sequence: CASSLYNTDTQYF.

The gene calls are TRBV30 and TRBJ2-3; 8 nucleotides match TRBD2. Germline CDR1 and CDR2: GTSNPN and SVGIG (reference sequence). The CDR3 runs 13 residues. J was trimmed by 5 bases and V by 5 bases; bases with no gene match: 6. CDR3 DNA: TGTGCCTGGGGGACTAGAGTTAAAGATACGCAGTATTTT. Protein sequence: CAWGTRVKDTQYF.

The chain carries TRBV28 and TRBJ2-3; D is unclear. Germline assignment: CDR1 MDHEN and CDR2 SYDVKM. V was shortened by 3 bases and J by 8 bases, with 6 bases between the two germline ends. The CDR3 is 11 residues long. In DNA, the CDR3 is TGTGCCAGCAGTTTTTCGGGTACGCAGTATTTT. Residues: CASSFSGTQYF.

The rearrangement links TRBV15 to TRBJ2-3; D call uncertain. Germline CDR1 is LNHNV and CDR2 is YYDKDF (reference sequence). Trimming took off 7 bases at V and 5 bases at J, with 10 bases between the two ends. CDR3 length: 12 residues. The CDR3 is CATTQDRDTQYF. In nucleotides, the CDR3 is TGTGCCACCACCCAGGATAGAGATACGCAGTATTTT.

The chain employs TRBV4-1 and TRBJ1-1, with a weak D call TRBD1 (6 bases). The V gene's germline CDR1 is MGHRA and CDR2 YSYEKL. The CDR3 consists of 15 residues. V lost 2 bases and J lost 5, with 15 bases in between. The CDR3 spells CASSQSVGGVTEAFF. CDR3 DNA sequence: TGCGCCAGCAGCCAATCGGTAGGGGGGGTTACTGAAGCTTTCTTT.

The rearrangement links TRBV7-2 to TRBJ2-1; D is possibly TRBD2 (5 bases). In germline, CDR1 is SGHTA, CDR2 FQGNSA. This CDR3 is 16 amino acids long. The V gene lost 1 base and the J gene lost 1 base, with 11 bases spanning the gap. The CDR3 coding sequence is TGTGCCAGCAGCTTAGAAGCTCCGGGGTCCTACAATGAGCAGTTCTTC. This codes for CASSLEAPGSYNEQFF.

The gene calls are TRBV15 and TRBJ1-4; 7 bases match TRBD1. The germline CDR1 and CDR2 sequences are LNHNV and YYDKDF (reference sequence). After removal of 1 base from V and 8 bases from J, the junction contained 10 bases not matched to a gene. This CDR3 has 16 amino acids. CDR3 nucleotides: TGTGCCACCAGCAGAGTGGCAGGGACAGTGGACGAAAAACTGTTTTTT. It specifies CATSRVAGTVDEKLFF.

The chain couples TRBV6-6 to TRBJ1-4; a weak D match, TRBD1 (5 bases). Germline lookup yields CDR1 MNHNY and CDR2 SVGAGI (reference sequence). V was trimmed by 0 bases and J by 9 bases, leaving 17 bases between them. The CDR3 runs to 16 residues. In DNA, the CDR3 is TGTGCCAGCAGTTACTCGCAGGGTGGCGATGGAAAAAAACTGTTTTTT. Protein product: CASSYSQGGDGKKLFF.

The sample holds one count of this clone. The CDR3 loop reads CASSLLGVGTEAFF. Here the CDR3 DNA reads TGTGCCAGCAGCTTGCTCGGGGTTGGGACTGAAGCTTTCTTT. The V call is TRBV5-5, the J call TRBJ1-1; no reliable D call. The CDR3 is 14 residues long. Germline lookup yields CDR1 SGHKS and CDR2 YYEKEE (reference sequence). V was cut by 1 base and J by 5 bases, with 12 bases left in between.

The chain uses TRBV25-1 and TRBJ2-7; TRBD2 is a possible D gene (5 bases). The germline CDR1 and CDR2 sequences are MGHDK and SYGVNS. This CDR3 contains 14 residues. V was cut by 3 bases and J by 2 bases, with 11 bases left in between. The CDR3 protein is CASSDRTQTYEQYF. The CDR3 region has the DNA TGTGCCAGCAGTGACCGGACTCAGACCTACGAGCAGTACTTC.

The V call is TRBV28, the J call TRBJ1-5; TRBD1 agrees at 8 bases. Germline loops: CDR1 MDHEN, CDR2 SYDVKM. The CDR3 covers 16 residues. Trimming cost V 6 bases and J 3 bases; bases outside gene matches: 10. The CDR3 is CASSVRGRGVNQPQHF. CDR3 in DNA: TGTGCCAGCAGCGTCAGGGGGCGCGGAGTCAATCAGCCCCAGCATTTT.

The V gene is TRBV30, the J gene TRBJ2-3; the D is unclear. This CDR3 spans 12 amino acids. Per germline, CDR1 GTSNPN and CDR2 SVGIG (reference sequence). V lost 3 bases and J lost 8, with 12 bases in between. The DNA of the CDR3 is TGTGCCTGGAGCCTGGCGCCGGGTACGCAGTATTTT. Protein: CAWSLAPGTQYF.

This clone was found a few times. The chain couples TRBV30 to TRBJ1-4; D remains ambiguous. CDR3 length equals 14 residues. Germline CDR1 reads GTSNPN; CDR2 reads SVGIG (reference sequence). V lost 0 bases and J 7 bases, leaving 12 bases between the germline ends. For the CDR3, the DNA is TGTGCCTGGAGTGTTACGCACTCTGGTGAAAAACTGTTTTTT. Translation: CAWSVTHSGEKLFF.

This clone appeared a single time. CDR3 nucleotide sequence: TGTGCCAGCAGTGATCGCGGTACCTCCTACAATGAGCAGTTCTTC. Amino acid sequence: CASSDRGTSYNEQFF. This chain uses TRBV6-1 with TRBJ2-1; no firm D call. Trimming pared 3 bases from V and 0 bases from J, leaving 9 bases between. Germline values: CDR1 MNHNS, CDR2 SASEGT. The CDR3 totals 15 residues.

The chain combines TRBV30 with TRBJ1-5; D might be TRBD1 (5 bases). The CDR3 contains 14 residues. The germline CDR1 and CDR2 sequences are GTSNPN and SVGIG (reference sequence). The germline V and J ends were trimmed by 5 bases and 3 bases, with 14 bases remaining between them. CDR3 amino acids: CAWGVRGPNQPQHF. As DNA, the CDR3 is TGTGCCTGGGGGGTTCGGGGCCCCAATCAGCCCCAGCATTTT.